The entry below gives a single T cell receptor beta chain sequence along with its context. Some clones are missing from TCRdb's copy, which holds only in-frame ones; the method was immunoSEQ multiplex PCR. Among 70,000 to 95,000 clones listed, roughly 94% were seen once. This specimen belongs to a study of resident and recirculating memory T cells in vitiligo. Study-level background: Shave-biopsy epidermis from lesional and nonlesional skin was sequenced alongside PBMCs. Whole samples, not sorted cells, were homogenized and used for genomic DNA extraction.

Patients who had received treatment within the previous three months were excluded. Germline V CDR1 and CDR2: SGHRS, YFSETQ. This CDR3 has 16 residues. V gave up 3 bases and J gave up 3 bases; unmatched junction bases: 9. What was sequenced was blood. The gene calls are TRBV5-1 and TRBJ2-7; 10 bases agree with TRBD1. This sequence was found in a male donor with vitiligo. The CDR3 reads CASSYEPGQGNYEQYF. The CDR3 bases are TGCGCCAGCAGCTACGAACCGGGACAGGGGAACTACGAGCAGTACTTC.